The 27 T cell receptor beta chains below all came from one sample that was sequenced in a study of blood T cells in healthy people across ages. A second PCR of roughly 7 to 11 cycles used a sample-barcoded 5' primer and a J-beta primer mix. TCRdb reanalysed the 5' RACE reads using MiXCR and keeps one entry per CDR3 protein. The profile shows about 1.6 million distinct CDR3 sequences, approximately 32% of them singletons. Sequenced input: blood. Receptors originate from a woman aged 25 to 39 in good health.

V and J are TRBV12-3 or TRBV12-4 and TRBJ2-3, with D possibly called TRBD1 or TRBD2 (6 bases each). The V end was cut by 7 bases, the J end by 2 bases, with 22 bases between. This CDR3 region has 17 residues. The CDR3 sequence is CASTFPGGGGSTDTQYF. The CDR3 DNA is TGTGCCAGCACCTTCCCCGGGGGCGGCGGTTCCACAGATACGCAGTATTTT.

This chain uses TRBV5-1 with TRBJ2-4; D call uncertain. Gene TRBJ2-7 matches the end of the DNA better, so the J call may be wrong. CDR1 and CDR2 (germline): SGHRS, YFSETQ. CDR3 length equals 14 residues. The CDR3: CASSFSSRSYEQYF. Here the CDR3 DNA reads TGCGCCAGCAGCTTTTCCAGCAGGAGTTACGAGCAGTACTTC.

A remark on this clonotype: Being one base from a much bigger clone, this may be a read error. V gene TRBV20-1 combines with J gene TRBJ2-5, with 11 bases identical to TRBD1. This CDR3 is 16 amino acids long. Germline CDR1 is DFQATT and CDR2 is SNEGSKA (reference sequence). CDR3 nucleotides: TGCAGTGCTAGAGATGGGGACAGGGGGTACCAAGAGACCCAGCACTTC. Its protein product is CSARDGDRGYQETQHF.

This clonotype was recorded a few times. The chain recombines TRBV9 with TRBJ1-2; D remains ambiguous. Germline CDR1 and CDR2: SGDLS and YYNGEE. Trimming took 2 bases from V and 2 from J, leaving 7 bases between them. The CDR3 extends over 13 amino acids. In DNA form, the CDR3 reads TGTGCCAGCAGCGTGGACTGGAACTATGGCTACACCTTC. Protein: CASSVDWNYGYTF.

The chain carries TRBV28 and TRBJ1-2; the match to TRBD1 covers 8 bases. Germline V CDR1 and CDR2: MDHEN, SYDVKM. This CDR3 has 15 residues. With V trimmed by 5 bases and J by 5 bases, 10 bases remained unmatched. The chain's CDR3 is CASSTRTGWEYGYTF. The CDR3 DNA is TGTGCCAGCAGTACCAGGACAGGGTGGGAGTATGGCTACACCTTC.

This chain links TRBV20-1 with TRBJ1-5; D is undetermined. The CDR3 is 14 amino acids. Germline CDR1 is DFQATT and CDR2 is SNEGSKA (reference sequence). Trimming stripped 0 bases from V and 5 bases from J, with 11 bases between. Written as DNA, the CDR3 is TGCAGTGCTAGAGATCCTGCCCTCCATCAGCCCCAGCATTTT. It encodes CSARDPALHQPQHF.

The chain has TRBV25-1 and TRBJ1-2; D might be TRBD1 (6 bases). V lost 6 bases to trimming and J lost 5 bases, with 10 bases between them. Germline CDR1 MGHDK, CDR2 SYGVNS. CDR3 length equals 12 residues. The CDR3 protein is CASRGTQYGYTF. DNA of the CDR3: TGTGCCAGCAGGGGGACACAATATGGCTACACCTTC.

The chain joins TRBV10-1 to TRBJ2-7, with a possible D match to TRBD2 (6 bases). The germline V gene has CDR1 WNHNN and CDR2 SYGVQD (reference sequence). This CDR3 is built from 14 residues. V was pared by 6 bases and J by 2 bases, with 14 bases between. In nucleotides, the CDR3 is TGCGCCAGCAGCCCTCGGGAGTACCCCTACGAGCAGTACTTC. Its translation: CASSPREYPYEQYF.

The chain combines TRBV20-1 with TRBJ2-7, with 9 positions matching TRBD1. Trimming at V came to 6 bases and at J to 6 bases, leaving 9 bases not matched to a gene. Germline V CDR1 and CDR2: DFQATT, SNEGSKA (reference sequence). The length of the CDR3 is 13 residues. The CDR3 here is CSAHLTGGLEQYF. CDR3 DNA sequence: TGCAGTGCCCACTTAACAGGGGGCCTCGAGCAGTACTTC.

The V call is TRBV6-1, the J call TRBJ1-1; D might be TRBD1 (5 bases). Germline V gene data show CDR1 as MNHNS and CDR2 as SASEGT. The V end lost 2 bases, the J end lost 4 bases, and 14 bases lay between the germline ends. This CDR3 region has 15 residues. CDR3 DNA: TGTGCCAGCAGTGAATTGGGGGTGCTGGTCACTGAAGCTTTCTTT. Translation: CASSELGVLVTEAFF.

As concerns this clonotype: A read error may explain this, as a much larger clone is one base away. The V call is TRBV20-1, the J call TRBJ1-1, with D uncertain. From germline, CDR1 is DFQATT and CDR2 SNEGSKA (reference sequence). CDR3 length: 12 amino acids. Here the CDR3 DNA reads TGCGGTGCTAGTGGTGTCTCGACTGAAGCTTTCTTT. Protein: CGASGVSTEAFF.

This clonotype was observed a few times. The chain joins TRBV6-1 to TRBJ2-3; TRBD2 agrees at 16 bases. The CDR3 has 14 amino acids. Germline CDR1 is MNHNS and CDR2 is SASEGT. Trimming cost V 7 bases and J 9 bases; bases outside gene matches: 4. CDR3 coding DNA: TGTGCCAGCAAGGGACTAGCGGGGGGGACGACGCAGTATTTT. It specifies CASKGLAGGTTQYF.

This clonotype was observed a few times. The chain uses TRBV5-1 and TRBJ2-7, with 7 positions matching TRBD1. CDR1 is SGHRS and CDR2 is YFSETQ in the germline V gene. This CDR3 contains 14 residues. V trimming: 2 bases; J trimming: 5 bases; junction bases outside the gene matches: 7. In DNA form, the CDR3 reads TGCGCCAGCAGCTTTAGAGGGGGCTACGACGAGCAGTACTTC. Protein: CASSFRGGYDEQYF. The full variable domain, its missing parts supplied by reference TRBV5-1 and TRBJ2-7, is KAGVTQTPRYLIKTRGQQVTLSCSPISGHRSVSWYQQTPGQGLQFLFEYFSETQRNKGNFPGRFSGRQFSNSRSEMNVSTLELGDSALYLCASSFRGGYDEQYFGPGTRLTVT.

This clonotype has just one count. The rearrangement joins TRBV4-1 to TRBJ2-7; 11 bases fit TRBD2. V shed 2 bases, J shed 6 bases, and the junction held 9 bases outside the gene matches. Germline lookup yields CDR1 MGHRA and CDR2 YSYEKL. The CDR3 runs to 16 residues. CDR3 nucleotides: TGCGCCAGCAGCCAAAATGGTCTAGCGGGAGGTGGCGAGCAGTACTTC. This translates into CASSQNGLAGGGEQYF.

The sample holds a few counts of this clonotype. In DNA, the CDR3 is TGTGCCAGCAGTCACTGGGCAGGCTCTAACTATGGCTACACCTTC. This gives the protein CASSHWAGSNYGYTF. The chain joins TRBV7-9 to TRBJ1-2; D gene ambiguous. V was trimmed by 6 bases and J by 0 bases, leaving 14 bases between them. The germline V gene encodes CDR1 SEHNR and CDR2 FQNEAQ (reference sequence). This CDR3 region has 15 residues. The whole variable domain, remainder taken from reference TRBV7-9 and TRBJ1-2, is DTGVSQNPRHKITKRGQNVTFRCDPISEHNRLYWYRQTLGQGPEFLTYFQNEAQLEKSRLLSDRFSAERPKGSFSTLEIQRTEQGDSAMYLCASSHWAGSNYGYTFGSGTRLTVV.

The chain has TRBV27 and TRBJ2-3, with D perhaps TRBD2 (6 bases). V was trimmed by 5 bases and J by 5 bases, leaving 17 bases between them. CDR1 and CDR2 from the germline V gene are MNHEY and SMNVEV (reference sequence). CDR3 size: 15 residues. CDR3 sequence reads: CASSPPKRVGDTQYF. DNA for the CDR3: TGTGCCAGCAGTCCCCCTAAGCGGGTAGGAGATACGCAGTATTTT.

This chain links TRBV20-1 with TRBJ2-1; TRBD2 matches 8 bases. V lost 3 bases, J lost 7 bases, and 8 bases stayed unmatched. This CDR3 is built from 14 residues. Germline loops: CDR1 DFQATT, CDR2 SNEGSKA (reference sequence). As DNA, the CDR3 is TGCAGTGCTAGGCCGGCGGGAGGTGTGAATGAGCAGTTCTTC. Protein: CSARPAGGVNEQFF.

In its sample, this clonotype was seen a few times. The V and J genes are TRBV11-2 and TRBJ2-5, with 9 bases matching TRBD2. Trimming took 1 base from V and 4 from J; bases not matched to a gene: 4. Germline CDR1 reads SGHAT; CDR2 reads FQNNGV. This CDR3 is built from 15 residues. CDR3 amino acids: CASSLGTSARETQYF. The CDR3 region has the DNA TGTGCCAGCAGCTTAGGGACTAGCGCTCGAGAGACCCAGTACTTC.

This clonotype was seen a few times. V usage is TRBV20-1 and J usage is TRBJ2-1; possible D gene TRBD2, 6 bases. The CDR3 contains 16 residues. Trimming pared 0 bases from V and 1 base from J, leaving 13 bases between. Germline V gene sequence: CDR1 DFQATT, CDR2 SNEGSKA (reference sequence). The CDR3 DNA sequence: TGCAGTGCTAGAGAGCCGGAGGGCCGATCCTACAATGAGCAGTTCTTC. This sequence encodes CSAREPEGRSYNEQFF.

The V and J genes are TRBV20-1 and TRBJ2-2; 13 nucleotides line up with TRBD2. Germline CDR1 reads DFQATT; CDR2 reads SNEGSKA (reference sequence). Losses at the gene ends were 5 bases for V and 4 bases for J; bases not matched to a gene: 1. The CDR3 spans 14 residues. CDR3 DNA: TGCAGTGCTGGACTAGCGGGAGTCACCGGGGAGCTGTTTTTT. It encodes CSAGLAGVTGELFF.

This chain joins TRBV29-1 and TRBJ1-1, with D possibly matching TRBD1 (6 bases). Germline-derived CDR1 and CDR2 are SQVTM and ANQGSEA. The CDR3 contains 13 residues. V lost 6 bases and J 6 bases, leaving 17 bases between the germline ends. CDR3 DNA sequence: TGCAGCGTCCTTGGTACAGGGCTCGCTGAAGCTTTCTTT. Translation: CSVLGTGLAEAFF.

This clonotype was counted only a few times. The chain has TRBV4-1 and TRBJ2-1; D is ambiguous. V was cut by 0 bases and J by 5 bases, with 11 bases left in between. CDR3 length: 15 residues. CDR1 and CDR2 (germline): MGHRA, YSYEKL. The CDR3 nucleotides read TGCGCCAGCAGCCAAGATCCAGTTTTGAACAATGAGCAGTTCTTC. Its protein is CASSQDPVLNNEQFF.

CDR3 region: CASSQALSSERTYEQYF. CDR3 sequence (DNA): TGCGCCAGCAGCCAAGCTCTCTCTAGCGAGAGAACCTACGAGCAGTACTTC. This chain uses TRBV4-1 with TRBJ2-7, with a possible D match to TRBD2 (6 bases). The CDR3 length is 17 residues. CDR1 MGHRA and CDR2 YSYEKL come from the germline V gene. The germline V and J ends were trimmed by 1 base and 2 bases, with 18 bases remaining between them.

The table lists this clonotype with a few counts. V gene TRBV6-5 combines with J gene TRBJ1-5; weak D call: TRBD1 (5 bases). This CDR3 is built from 16 residues. Germline V gene lookup returns CDR1 MNHEY and CDR2 SVGAGI. V was pared by 5 bases and J by 1 base, with 15 bases between. The CDR3 loop is CASSPSVGESNQPQHF. The CDR3 coding sequence is TGTGCCAGCAGTCCGAGTGTGGGGGAGAGCAATCAGCCCCAGCATTTT.

The V call is TRBV10-3, the J call TRBJ2-2; D is unresolved. CDR3 length equals 14 residues. The germline gives CDR1 ENHRY, CDR2 SYGVKD. Trimming took off 11 bases at V and 0 bases at J, with 13 bases between the two ends. CDR3 region: CAGSVETNTGELFF. The CDR3 DNA is TGTGCCGGGTCCGTTGAAACGAACACCGGGGAGCTGTTTTTT.

The chain uses TRBV24-1 and TRBJ2-5; D is perhaps TRBD2 (5 bases). The germline V gene has CDR1 KGHDR and CDR2 SFDVKD. This CDR3 contains 13 residues. CDR3 in amino acids: CATRGRRGETQYF. CDR3 nucleotide sequence: TGTGCGACCCGGGGAAGGAGAGGAGAGACCCAGTACTTC.

V usage is TRBV7-9 and J usage is TRBJ2-2, with 9 bases fitting TRBD1. The CDR3 spans 17 residues. Germline CDR1 SEHNR, CDR2 FQNEAQ (reference sequence). J gave up 5 bases and V 3 bases, and 10 bases lay outside the gene matches. CDR3: CASSLPAGQGKTGELFF. DNA of the CDR3: TGTGCCAGCAGCTTGCCGGCCGGACAGGGGAAGACCGGGGAGCTGTTTTTT.